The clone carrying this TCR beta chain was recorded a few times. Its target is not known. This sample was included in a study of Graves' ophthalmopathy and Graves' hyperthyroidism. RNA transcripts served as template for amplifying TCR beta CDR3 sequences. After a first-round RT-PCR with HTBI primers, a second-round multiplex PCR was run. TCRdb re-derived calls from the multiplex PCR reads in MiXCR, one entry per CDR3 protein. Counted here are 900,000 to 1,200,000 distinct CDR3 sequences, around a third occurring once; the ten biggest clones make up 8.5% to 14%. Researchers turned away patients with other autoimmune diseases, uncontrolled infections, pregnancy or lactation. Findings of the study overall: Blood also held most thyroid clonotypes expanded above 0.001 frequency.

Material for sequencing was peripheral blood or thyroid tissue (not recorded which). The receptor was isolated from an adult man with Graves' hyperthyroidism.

The CDR3 is CASSLWAGDVNQPQHF. CDR3 coding DNA: TGTGCCAGCAGCTTATGGGCGGGGGACGTCAATCAGCCCCAGCATTTT. This chain links TRBV7-8 with TRBJ1-5, with D perhaps matching TRBD1 (5 bases). Trimming removed 2 bases from V and 3 bases from J, with 14 bases in between. CDR1 SGHVS and CDR2 FQNEAQ come from the germline V gene. This CDR3 region has 16 residues.